This T cell receptor beta chain was recorded in a study of CD8 T cells in ankylosing spondylitis. Study findings and constraints: Peripheral blood held disease-linked clones only at relatively low frequency, and these were CD8+. Reports say disease-linked clones showed up significantly more in matched ankylosing spondylitis synovial fluid.

At least ten counts were recorded for this clonotype. Its antigen is not known. The CDR3 has 12 residues. Germline CDR1 is LGHNA and CDR2 is YSLEER. Trimming took 5 bases from V and 4 from J, leaving 8 bases between them. TCRdb fed the 5' RACE reads into MiXCR, producing one record per CDR3 protein. The table shows about 250,000 distinct CDR3 sequences, with 18% occurring only once. Sequenced material: blood, either unsorted or a sorted T cell fraction (not recorded which). This clonotype originated in a male donor with ankylosing spondylitis or in good health (not recorded which). The chain joins TRBV4-3 to TRBJ2-5, with D perhaps matching TRBD1 (6 bases). This CDR3 reads CASSARGETQYF. The CDR3 DNA reads TGCGCCAGCAGCGCCAGGGGAGAGACCCAGTACTTC.